In its sample, the clone carrying this T cell receptor beta chain was seen many times. What it binds is not known. With V trimmed by 2 bases and J by 6 bases, 3 bases remained unmatched. This CDR3 has 15 amino acids. Germline CDR1 is MNHEY and CDR2 is SVGAGI. This entry belongs to a study of response to subunit inactivated influenza vaccine. Study-level results: That few new T cells are recruited by each seasonal influenza vaccination was the authors' suggestion.

TCRdb re-called the RT-PCR reads through MiXCR, storing one row per CDR3 protein. Among more than 700,000 distinct CDR3 sequences listed, 21% were seen once. The chain carries TRBV6-5 and TRBJ1-6, with 8 bases aligning to TRBD1. This clonotype was sampled from a man aged 50 or older who received an inactivated influenza vaccine. The sequences come from PBMCs from blood, collected around 5 days after vaccination. The CDR3 region has the DNA TGTGCCAGCAGTTACCGACAGGGGATTAATTCACCCCTCCACTTT. The encoded protein is CASSYRQGINSPLHF.